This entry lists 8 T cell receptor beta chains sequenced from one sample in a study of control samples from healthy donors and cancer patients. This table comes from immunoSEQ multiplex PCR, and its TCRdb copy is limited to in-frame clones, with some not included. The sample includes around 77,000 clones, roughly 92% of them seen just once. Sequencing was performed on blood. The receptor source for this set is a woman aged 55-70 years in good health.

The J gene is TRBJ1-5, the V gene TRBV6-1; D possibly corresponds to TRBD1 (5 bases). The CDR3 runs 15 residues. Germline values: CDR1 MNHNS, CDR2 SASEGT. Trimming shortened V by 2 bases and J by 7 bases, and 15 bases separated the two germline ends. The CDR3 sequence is CASSESGGIRQPQHF. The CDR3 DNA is TGTGCCAGCAGTGAATCCGGGGGGATTCGCCAGCCCCAGCATTTT.

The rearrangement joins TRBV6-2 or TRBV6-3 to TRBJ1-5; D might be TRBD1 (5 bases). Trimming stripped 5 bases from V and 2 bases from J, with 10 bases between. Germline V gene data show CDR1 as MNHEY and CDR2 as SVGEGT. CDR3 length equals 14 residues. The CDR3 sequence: CASSDLRGNQPQHF. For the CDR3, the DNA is TGTGCCAGCAGTGATCTCAGGGGCAATCAGCCCCAGCATTTT.

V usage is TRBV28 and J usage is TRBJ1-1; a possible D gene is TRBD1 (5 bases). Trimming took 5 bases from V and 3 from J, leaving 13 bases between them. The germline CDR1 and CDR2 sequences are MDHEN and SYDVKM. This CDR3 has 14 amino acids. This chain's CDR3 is CASSAPQDYTEAFF. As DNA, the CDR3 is TGTGCCAGCAGTGCCCCACAGGACTACACTGAAGCTTTCTTT.

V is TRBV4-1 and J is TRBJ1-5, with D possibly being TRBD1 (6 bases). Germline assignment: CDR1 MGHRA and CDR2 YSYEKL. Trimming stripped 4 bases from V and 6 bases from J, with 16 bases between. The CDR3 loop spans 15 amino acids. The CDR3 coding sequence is TGCGCCAGCAGCCCCATTGAGGGGGGTCGTCAGCCCCAGCATTTT. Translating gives CASSPIEGGRQPQHF.

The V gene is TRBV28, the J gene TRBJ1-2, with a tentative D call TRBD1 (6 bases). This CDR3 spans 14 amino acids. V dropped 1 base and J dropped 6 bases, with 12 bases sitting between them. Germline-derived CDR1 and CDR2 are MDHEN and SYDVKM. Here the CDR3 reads CASSLLQGNNGYTF. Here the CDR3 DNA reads TGTGCCAGCAGTTTATTACAGGGAAACAATGGCTACACCTTC.

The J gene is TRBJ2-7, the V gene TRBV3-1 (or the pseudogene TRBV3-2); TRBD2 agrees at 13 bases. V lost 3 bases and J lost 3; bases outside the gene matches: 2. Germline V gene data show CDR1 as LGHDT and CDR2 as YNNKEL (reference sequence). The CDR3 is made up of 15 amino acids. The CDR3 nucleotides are TGTGCCAGCAGCCAGGGACTAGCGGGAAACTACGAGCAGTACTTC. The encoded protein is CASSQGLAGNYEQYF.

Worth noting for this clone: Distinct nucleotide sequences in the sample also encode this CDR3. CDR3 loop: CASSLGTSGETQYF. CDR3 in DNA: TGCGCCAGCAGCTTGGGGACTAGCGGGGAGACCCAGTACTTC. V and J are TRBV5-1 and TRBJ2-5, with 11 bases lining up with TRBD2. V shed 0 bases and J 5 bases; nucleotides not matched to a gene: 0. The CDR3 extends over 14 amino acids. CDR1 SGHRS and CDR2 YFSETQ come from the germline V gene.

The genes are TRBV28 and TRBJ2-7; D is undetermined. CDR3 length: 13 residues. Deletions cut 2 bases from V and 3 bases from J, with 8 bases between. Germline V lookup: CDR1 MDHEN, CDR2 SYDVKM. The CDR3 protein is CASSLPQSYEQYF. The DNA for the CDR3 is TGTGCCAGCAGTTTACCCCAAAGCTACGAGCAGTACTTC. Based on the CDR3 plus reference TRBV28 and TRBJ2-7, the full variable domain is DVKVTQSSRYLVKRTGEKVFLECVQDMDHENMFWYRQDPGLGLRLIYFSYDVKMKEKGDIPEGYSVSREKKERFSLILESASTNQTSMYLCASSLPQSYEQYFGPGTRLTVT.